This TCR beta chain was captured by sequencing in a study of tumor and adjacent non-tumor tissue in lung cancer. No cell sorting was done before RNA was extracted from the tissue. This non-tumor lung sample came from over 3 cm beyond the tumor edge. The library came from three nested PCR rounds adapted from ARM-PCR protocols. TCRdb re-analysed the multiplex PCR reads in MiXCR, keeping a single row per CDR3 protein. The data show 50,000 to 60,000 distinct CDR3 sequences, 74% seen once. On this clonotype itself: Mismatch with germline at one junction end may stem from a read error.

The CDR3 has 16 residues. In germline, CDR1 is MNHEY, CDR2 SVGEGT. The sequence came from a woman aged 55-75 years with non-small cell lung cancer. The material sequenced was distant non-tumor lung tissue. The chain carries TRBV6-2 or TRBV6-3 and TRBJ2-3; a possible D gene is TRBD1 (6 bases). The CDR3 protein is CASRYGTRGRTDTQYF. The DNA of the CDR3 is TGTGCCAGCCGTTACGGGACGAGGGGGAGAACAGATACGCAGTATTTT.